These 23 T cell receptor beta chains came from one sample sequenced in a study of CD8 T cells in ankylosing spondylitis. Points from the study as a whole: What appeared characteristic of ankylosing spondylitis blood was a TCR beta motif of several highly homologous variants.

What these receptors recognize is not known. One entry per CDR3 protein, called by TCRdb with MiXCR from the 5' RACE reads. The data contain some 450,000 distinct CDR3 sequences, roughly 15% of them singletons. The sample taken for sequencing was blood, either unsorted or a sorted T cell fraction (not recorded which). These TCRs come from a male donor with ankylosing spondylitis.

CDR3 sequence: CASSLVLGESSYEQYF. The CDR3 DNA follows: TGTGCCAGCAGTTTAGTATTAGGAGAGAGCTCCTACGAGCAGTACTTC. This chain links TRBV28 with TRBJ2-7, with D unclear. Germline-derived CDR1 and CDR2 are MDHEN and SYDVKM. Trimming cost V 2 bases and J 0 bases, with 14 bases left between them. The CDR3 loop spans 16 amino acids.

V gene TRBV7-2 combines with J gene TRBJ2-4, with TRBD1 identical over 7 bases. The CDR3 extends over 16 amino acids. V dropped 5 bases and J dropped 1; count of bases not matched to a gene: 8. Germline V gene sequence: CDR1 SGHTA, CDR2 FQGNSA. CDR3 sequence reads: CASSQGVGKAKNIQYF. The CDR3 coding sequence is TGTGCCAGCAGCCAGGGGGTGGGGAAGGCCAAAAACATTCAGTACTTC.

The gene calls are TRBV9 and TRBJ2-7, with TRBD2 matching over 8 bases. CDR3 length: 15 amino acids. Germline V gene lookup returns CDR1 SGDLS and CDR2 YYNGEE. V shed 4 bases and J 7 bases; nucleotides not matched to a gene: 13. The CDR3 nucleotides read TGTGCCAGCAGCTCCCGGGAGGGACACATTCTGGAGCAGTACTTC. It specifies CASSSREGHILEQYF.

This clonotype has only a few counts. This chain links TRBV5-1 with TRBJ2-3; the match to TRBD2 covers 11 bases. Unmatched junction bases numbered 15, after V lost 0 bases and J lost 9 bases. The germline CDR1 and CDR2 sequences are SGHRS and YFSETQ. The CDR3 is 18 amino acids. This CDR3 is CASSLGIGTSGPEGTQYF. In DNA, the CDR3 is TGCGCCAGCAGCTTGGGAATTGGGACTAGCGGCCCCGAAGGGACGCAGTATTTT.

The chain combines TRBV5-1 with TRBJ2-7, with 7 bases that match TRBD2. The V gene end was trimmed by 0 bases and the J gene end by 3 bases; junction bases not matched to a gene: 6. Germline V gene data show CDR1 as SGHRS and CDR2 as YFSETQ. This CDR3 has 15 amino acids. CDR3 region: CASSLGRLADYEQYF. Written as DNA, the CDR3 is TGCGCCAGCAGCTTGGGGCGGCTAGCGGACTACGAGCAGTACTTC.

This clonotype was found many times. The chain couples TRBV5-5 to TRBJ2-2; D is possibly TRBD1 (6 bases). This CDR3 spans 14 amino acids. The germline V gene encodes CDR1 SGHKS and CDR2 YYEKEE (reference sequence). Trimming left V 5 bases short and J 6 bases short, with 14 bases between. In DNA form, the CDR3 reads TGTGCCAGCAGTTGGCAGGGGAGCGCCGGGGAGCTGTTTTTT. It codes for CASSWQGSAGELFF.

The sample holds a few counts of this clonotype. J is TRBJ2-1 and V is TRBV27; TRBD2 matches at 13 bases. Germline loops: CDR1 MNHEY, CDR2 SMNVEV (reference sequence). V was clipped by 4 bases and J by 6 bases; unmatched bases: 3. CDR3 size: 15 residues. The CDR3 loop is CASSSRTSGSNEQFF. In DNA, the CDR3 is TGTGCCAGCAGTTCCCGGACTAGCGGGAGCAATGAGCAGTTCTTC.

This clonotype has only a few counts. The chain employs TRBV5-1 and TRBJ2-2, with 7 bases fitting TRBD1. The CDR3 sequence is 17 residues long. After removal of 1 base from V and 4 bases from J, the junction contained 10 bases not matched to a gene. CDR1 SGHRS and CDR2 YFSETQ come from the germline V gene. CDR3 residues: CASSLKSGGSGTGELFF. The DNA of the CDR3 is TGCGCCAGCAGCTTGAAGTCAGGGGGTAGTGGCACCGGGGAGCTGTTTTTT.

The chain uses TRBV29-1 and TRBJ2-7; D is possibly TRBD1 (6 bases). The V gene's germline CDR1 is SQVTM and CDR2 ANQGSEA. V dropped 4 bases and J dropped 6 bases, with 13 bases sitting between them. The CDR3 has 12 residues. The DNA for the CDR3 is TGCAGCGTTGTAGACAGGACTGGCGAGCAGTACTTC. Protein sequence: CSVVDRTGEQYF.

The chain recombines TRBV28 with TRBJ2-5; either TRBD1 or TRBD2 may fit D (5 bases each). The V gene lost 6 bases and the J gene lost 0 bases, with 14 bases spanning the gap. Germline CDR1 reads MDHEN; CDR2 reads SYDVKM. The CDR3 runs 15 residues. CDR3 nucleotide sequence: TGTGCCAGCAGCCGTCCGGGACGTAACCAAGAGACCCAGTACTTC. As protein: CASSRPGRNQETQYF.

This rearrangement joins TRBV11-3 to TRBJ2-5; a possible D gene is TRBD2 (5 bases). Trimming pared 1 base from V and 3 bases from J, leaving 18 bases between. The CDR3 loop spans 17 amino acids. CDR1 and CDR2 from the germline V gene are SGHNT and YENEEA. The CDR3: CASSLAWPRRAEETQYF. CDR3 bases: TGTGCCAGCAGCTTAGCGTGGCCTAGGCGGGCCGAAGAGACCCAGTACTTC.

The chain carries TRBV2 and TRBJ2-1; 14 bases agree with TRBD2. J was trimmed by 8 bases and V by 10 bases; bases with no gene match: 4. The germline V gene has CDR1 SNHLY and CDR2 FYNNEI. The CDR3 spans 13 residues. The CDR3 bases are TGTGCCATCGCGACTAGCGGGAGGGATGAGCAGTTCTTC. It is translated as CAIATSGRDEQFF.

The CDR3 is CAWSDWAGYQETQYF. CDR3 sequence (DNA): TGTGCCTGGAGTGACTGGGCAGGGTACCAAGAGACCCAGTACTTC. The chain carries TRBV30 and TRBJ2-5, with D perhaps matching TRBD1 (5 bases). V lost 1 base to trimming and J lost 0 bases, with 12 bases between them. Germline V CDR1 and CDR2: GTSNPN, SVGIG (reference sequence). The CDR3 sequence is 15 residues long.

This clonotype has a handful of counts. The chain couples TRBV6-1 to TRBJ1-2; D ambiguous. The CDR3 loop spans 13 amino acids. Germline CDR1 and CDR2: MNHNS and SASEGT. The V end was cut by 0 bases, the J end by 8 bases, with 10 bases between. The CDR3 bases are TGTGCCAGCAGTGAAGCGGCCGGCCGGGGCTACACCTTC. It codes for CASSEAAGRGYTF.

J is TRBJ1-5 and V is TRBV2; D is possibly TRBD1 (5 bases). Germline loops: CDR1 SNHLY, CDR2 FYNNEI. V gave up 4 bases and J gave up 2 bases, with 9 bases separating them. The CDR3 loop spans 14 amino acids. The CDR3 region is CASSGTSGNQPQHF. The CDR3 DNA follows: TGTGCCAGCAGTGGGACATCTGGCAATCAGCCCCAGCATTTT.

V usage is TRBV20-1 and J usage is TRBJ1-2, with D tentatively TRBD1 (6 bases). CDR1 is DFQATT and CDR2 is SNEGSKA in the germline V gene (reference sequence). The V and J ends lost 4 bases and 4 bases respectively, with 16 bases between them. This CDR3 has 14 amino acids. The CDR3, as DNA: TGCAGTGCTACTACCGGACAGTCCGGCTATGGCTACACCTTC. It yields the protein CSATTGQSGYGYTF.

This clonotype was observed once. The genes are TRBV2 and TRBJ2-2; TRBD1 might be the D (5 bases). The CDR3 covers 14 residues. Germline CDR1 is SNHLY and CDR2 is FYNNEI. V was pared by 6 bases and J by 1 base, with 9 bases between. In DNA form, the CDR3 reads TGTGCCAGCAGGGAAACAGGGAACACCGGGGAGCTGTTTTTT. It encodes CASRETGNTGELFF.

The rearrangement uses TRBV11-2 and TRBJ2-6; 13 bases match TRBD2. J was trimmed by 1 base and V by 5 bases; bases with no gene match: 8. CDR1 is SGHAT, CDR2 FQNNGV, per germline. The length of the CDR3 is 19 residues. The CDR3 region has the DNA TGTGCCAGCAGCCCGGGACTAGCGGGATTTAGGTCTGGGGCCAACGTCCTGACTTTC. This sequence encodes CASSPGLAGFRSGANVLTF.

This clonotype has just a few counts. The chain joins TRBV6-5 to TRBJ2-3; D is unclear. The CDR3 has 12 amino acids. CDR1 is MNHEY and CDR2 is SVGAGI in the germline V gene. Trimming shortened V by 2 bases and J by 1 base, and 1 base separated the two germline ends. The CDR3 region has the DNA TGTGCCAGCAGTTACGGCACAGATACGCAGTATTTT. Translation: CASSYGTDTQYF.

There are a few counts of this clonotype. CDR3 nucleotide sequence: TGTGCCACCAGTGATAAACAGGGTTCGGGCACAGATACGCAGTATTTT. This encodes CATSDKQGSGTDTQYF. The chain has TRBV24-1 and TRBJ2-3, with TRBD1 as a possible D gene (6 bases). The V end was cut by 3 bases, the J end by 1 base, with 13 bases between. In germline, CDR1 is KGHDR, CDR2 SFDVKD. The length of the CDR3 is 16 residues.

V gene TRBV28 combines with J gene TRBJ1-6; the match to TRBD1 covers 10 bases. Looked up from germline, CDR1 is MDHEN and CDR2 is SYDVKM. This CDR3 region has 16 residues. The trim removed 5 bases at V and 10 bases at J, leaving 11 bases unmatched. This chain's CDR3 is CASSQVADRGQSPLHF. The CDR3 nucleotides are TGTGCCAGCAGTCAGGTGGCCGACAGGGGGCAATCACCCCTCCACTTT.

The chain combines TRBV20-1 with TRBJ1-4; TRBD1 is a possible D gene (6 bases). The CDR3 runs to 14 residues. Trimming took off 6 bases at V and 3 bases at J, with 14 bases between the two ends. CDR1 is DFQATT and CDR2 is SNEGSKA in the germline V gene (reference sequence). DNA of the CDR3: TGCAGTGCCCAGATGGGGGGCTCTAATGAAAAACTGTTTTTT. Translated: CSAQMGGSNEKLFF.

The gene calls are TRBV11-1 and TRBJ2-7; weak D call: TRBD2 (6 bases). Germline lookup yields CDR1 SGHAT and CDR2 FQDESV (reference sequence). This CDR3 region has 15 residues. The ends were cut back, 0 bases at V and 2 bases at J, with 11 bases in the middle. In DNA form, the CDR3 reads TGTGCCAGCAGCTTAGCCGCCAGGGAGGCCTACGAGCAGTACTTC. Amino acids: CASSLAAREAYEQYF.